The clone carrying this T cell receptor (beta chain) has only a few counts. As yet, its antigen is unknown. This sample is part of a study of response to subunit inactivated influenza vaccine. Study-wide points: T cells newly recruited by each seasonal influenza vaccination are few, the authors suggested.

TCRdb reanalysed the RT-PCR reads using MiXCR and keeps one entry per CDR3 protein. The table includes fewer than 200,000 distinct CDR3 sequences, nearly 9.5% detected once. The sequenced sample was non-naive T cells sorted from PBMCs, obtained on the day of vaccination. The clonotype comes from a man aged 50 to 60 who received an inactivated influenza vaccine.

As DNA, the CDR3 is TGTGCCAGCAGTCCTAGGGGTAGCGGGAGAAGAGGTGAGCAGTTCTTC. Translated: CASSPRGSGRRGEQFF. The chain carries TRBV7-2 and TRBJ2-1, with 9 bases that match TRBD2. Germline V gives CDR1 SGHTA, CDR2 FQGNSA. This CDR3 is built from 16 residues. The V gene end was trimmed by 6 bases and the J gene end by 9 bases; junction bases not matched to a gene: 15. Combining the CDR3 with reference TRBV7-2 and TRBJ2-1 gives the whole variable domain GAGVSQSPSNKVTEKGKDVELRCDPISGHTALYWYRQSLGQGLEFLIYFQGNSAPDKSGLPSDRFSAERTGGSVSTLTIQRTQQEDSAVYLCASSPRGSGRRGEQFFGPGTRLTVL.